The 22 T cell receptor beta chains below all came from one sample that was sequenced in a study of blood T cell repertoires in COVID-19. Libraries were prepared by immunoSEQ multiplex PCR; TCRdb keeps only in-frame clonotypes and omits some of them. Among tens of thousands of clones listed, about 80% were seen once. Source material: peripheral blood. These receptors came from a man aged 25 to 40 with COVID-19, enrolled during active disease.

In DNA form, the CDR3 reads TGTGCCTGGAGTCTACCCACGGGTGGCTACACCTTC. It specifies CAWSLPTGGYTF. The chain joins TRBV30 to TRBJ1-2, with D unclear. Per germline, CDR1 GTSNPN and CDR2 SVGIG (reference sequence). Trimming took 2 bases from V and 7 from J, leaving 11 bases between them. The CDR3 loop spans 12 amino acids.

The V gene is TRBV6-5, the J gene TRBJ2-2, with 11 bases identical to TRBD2. Looked up from germline, CDR1 is MNHEY and CDR2 is SVGAGI. The CDR3 length is 14 residues. Trimming cost V 6 bases and J 5 bases; bases outside gene matches: 2. For the CDR3, the DNA is TGTGCCAGCAGGGGACTAGCGGCGACCGGGGAGCTGTTTTTT. Translated: CASRGLAATGELFF.

The chain recombines TRBV11-2 with TRBJ2-2; 8 nucleotides line up with TRBD1. The CDR3 extends over 15 amino acids. Germline V lookup: CDR1 SGHAT, CDR2 FQNNGV. V was clipped by 3 bases and J by 5 bases; unmatched bases: 5. CDR3 DNA sequence: TGTGCCAGCAGCTTTTCACAGGGGGGAACCGGGGAGCTGTTTTTT. Translated, it gives CASSFSQGGTGELFF.

The CDR3, as DNA: TGTGCCAGCAGCTTAGGAGACAGGGCCTACGAGCAGTACTTC. This sequence encodes CASSLGDRAYEQYF. This rearrangement joins TRBV11-3 to TRBJ2-7; 7 bases line up with TRBD1. With 1 base clipped from V and 2 bases from J, the junction kept 2 bases outside the gene matches. The V gene's germline CDR1 is SGHNT and CDR2 YENEEA. The CDR3 covers 14 residues.

The chain employs TRBV18 and TRBJ2-1, with a weak D call TRBD2 (5 bases). This CDR3 spans 16 amino acids. With 0 bases removed from V and 3 bases from J, the gap between germline ends came to 12 bases. Per the germline V gene, CDR1 is KGHSH and CDR2 is LQKENI. The CDR3 spells CASSPPTRADYNEQFF. CDR3 DNA sequence: TGTGCCAGCTCACCACCGACGCGGGCCGACTACAATGAGCAGTTCTTC.

The chain employs TRBV2 and TRBJ1-4; TRBD1 agrees at 7 bases. Looked up from germline, CDR1 is SNHLY and CDR2 is FYNNEI. The J segment lost 6 bases and the V segment lost 4 bases, leaving 2 bases of the junction unmatched. The CDR3 has 13 amino acids. Here the CDR3 reads CASSGDRDEKLFF. CDR3 nucleotide sequence: TGTGCCAGCAGTGGGGACAGAGATGAAAAACTGTTTTTT.

The chain recombines TRBV5-5 with TRBJ2-7; 10 bases fit TRBD1. J was trimmed by 4 bases and V by 1 base; bases with no gene match: 5. CDR1 and CDR2 from the germline V gene are SGHKS and YYEKEE (reference sequence). The CDR3 has 15 residues. CDR3 loop: CASSLWTGGSYEQYF. For the CDR3, the DNA is TGTGCCAGCAGCTTGTGGACAGGGGGGTCTTACGAGCAGTACTTC.

The gene calls are TRBV11-2 and TRBJ2-7, with 7 bases lining up with TRBD1. Per the germline V gene, CDR1 is SGHAT and CDR2 is FQNNGV. Losses at the gene ends were 7 bases for V and 5 bases for J; bases not matched to a gene: 11. This CDR3 has 14 residues. The CDR3 here is CASTTGVTWDEQYF. The CDR3 DNA reads TGTGCCAGCACCACAGGGGTTACGTGGGACGAGCAGTACTTC.

The chain has TRBV4-1 and TRBJ2-1; maybe TRBD1 (6 bases). V gave up 4 bases and J gave up 2 bases, with 15 bases separating them. The CDR3 length is 16 residues. From germline, CDR1 is MGHRA and CDR2 YSYEKL. CDR3 protein: CASSLRVGGTYNEQFF. Written as DNA, the CDR3 is TGCGCCAGCAGCCTAAGGGTAGGGGGTACCTACAATGAGCAGTTCTTC.

J is TRBJ2-5 and V is TRBV5-1; TRBD1 aligns across 8 bases. V dropped 4 bases and J dropped 6; count of bases not matched to a gene: 8. Germline CDR1 SGHRS, CDR2 YFSETQ. The CDR3 consists of 14 residues. This chain's CDR3 is CASSAGQGFKTQYF. CDR3 DNA sequence: TGCGCCAGCAGCGCCGGACAGGGTTTCAAGACCCAGTACTTC. The whole variable domain, filled in from reference TRBV5-1 and TRBJ2-5, reads KAGVTQTPRYLIKTRGQQVTLSCSPISGHRSVSWYQQTPGQGLQFLFEYFSETQRNKGNFPGRFSGRQFSNSRSEMNVSTLELGDSALYLCASSAGQGFKTQYFGPGTRLLVL.

The CDR3 here is CASSLAQGGLYGYTF. For the CDR3, the DNA is TGTGCCAGCAGCTTAGCGCAGGGAGGCCTCTATGGCTACACCTTC. The rearrangement links TRBV7-9 to TRBJ1-2, with TRBD1 as a possible D gene (5 bases). The V end lost 0 bases, the J end lost 4 bases, and 12 bases lay between the germline ends. Germline CDR1 SEHNR, CDR2 FQNEAQ (reference sequence). The CDR3 spans 15 residues.

To note about this clone: A junction end diverges from the germline sequence, so it may reflect a read error. The CDR3 region has the DNA TGTGCTAGCAGCTCTTTATCTAATAGCTCCTACGAGCAGTACTTC. This sequence encodes CASSSLSNSSYEQYF. This chain connects TRBV7-7 to TRBJ2-7; D is uncertain. Germline CDR1 reads SSHAT; CDR2 reads FNYEAQ (reference sequence). The CDR3 extends over 15 amino acids.

This rearrangement joins TRBV28 to TRBJ2-1, with D possibly TRBD2 on 7 matching bases. Germline CDR1 MDHEN, CDR2 SYDVKM. The V end lost 5 bases, the J end lost 3 bases, and 20 bases lay between the germline ends. This CDR3 has 17 amino acids. Here the CDR3 reads CASSRIEWGGLYNEQFF. The CDR3 region has the DNA TGTGCCAGCAGTAGAATTGAGTGGGGGGGGCTCTACAATGAGCAGTTCTTC.

The gene calls are TRBV6-1 and TRBJ2-7, with TRBD2 matching over 8 bases. The CDR3 covers 19 residues. Germline CDR1 MNHNS, CDR2 SASEGT. The trim removed 0 bases at V and 2 bases at J, leaving 15 bases unmatched. CDR3 region: CASSEARWASGLSPYEQYF. Here the CDR3 DNA reads TGTGCCAGCAGTGAAGCTCGATGGGCTAGCGGGTTGAGTCCCTACGAGCAGTACTTC.

The chain employs TRBV9 and TRBJ2-7; 8 bases line up with TRBD2. CDR3 length equals 15 residues. Germline V lookup: CDR1 SGDLS, CDR2 YYNGEE. V shed 5 bases, J shed 0 bases, and the junction held 7 bases outside the gene matches. CDR3 nucleotide sequence: TGTGCCAGCAGTCTAAGCGGGGGAAGCTCCTACGAGCAGTACTTC. It translates to CASSLSGGSSYEQYF. The full variable domain, in which reference TRBV9 and TRBJ2-7 provide the parts outside the CDR3, is DSGVTQTPKHLITATGQRVTLRCSPRSGDLSVYWYQQSLDQGLQFLIQYYNGEERAKGNILERFSAQQFPDLHSELNLSSLELGDSALYFCASSLSGGSSYEQYFGPGTRLTVT.

The chain joins TRBV30 to TRBJ1-5, with a weak D call TRBD1 (6 bases). CDR1 GTSNPN and CDR2 SVGIG come from the germline V gene (reference sequence). The V and J ends lost 2 bases and 2 bases respectively, with 10 bases between them. The CDR3 covers 14 residues. The CDR3 loop is CAWSRDKRNQPQHF. The CDR3 nucleotides read TGTGCCTGGAGTAGGGACAAGCGCAATCAGCCCCAGCATTTT. The whole variable domain, filled in from reference TRBV30 and TRBJ1-5, reads SQTIHQWPATLVQPVGSPLSLECTVEGTSNPNLYWYRQAAGRGLQLLFYSVGIGQISSEVPQNLSASRPQDRQFILSSKKLLLSDSGFYLCAWSRDKRNQPQHFGDGTRLSIL.

J is TRBJ2-1 and V is TRBV19, with TRBD2 matching 10 bases. The germline gives CDR1 LNHDA, CDR2 SQIVND (reference sequence). The CDR3 totals 19 residues. V lost 3 bases and J lost 3; bases outside the gene matches: 14. CDR3 sequence: CASSMTTASGRLYYNEQFF. CDR3 DNA: TGTGCCAGTAGTATGACTACAGCTAGCGGGAGACTTTACTACAATGAGCAGTTCTTC.

The gene calls are TRBV11-2 and TRBJ2-5; TRBD2 matches at 8 bases. Germline loops: CDR1 SGHAT, CDR2 FQNNGV. The CDR3 has 14 amino acids. The V and J ends lost 4 bases and 3 bases, in that order; junction bases with no gene match: 4. The CDR3 loop is CASSSGLVKETQYF. CDR3 bases: TGTGCCAGCAGCTCGGGACTAGTGAAAGAGACCCAGTACTTC.

The chain uses TRBV29-1 and TRBJ1-1; no clear D gene. The CDR3 sequence is 15 residues long. The V gene lost 5 bases and the J gene lost 0 bases, with 16 bases spanning the gap. Germline V gene data show CDR1 as SQVTM and CDR2 as ANQGSEA. The CDR3 bases are TGCAGCGTTAAATTAGATACGCATTTGAACACTGAAGCTTTCTTT. Protein product: CSVKLDTHLNTEAFF.

This chain uses TRBV5-1 with TRBJ2-3; TRBD2 matches 10 bases. V shed 0 bases, J shed 8 bases, and the junction held 0 bases outside the gene matches. This CDR3 region has 13 residues. The germline V gene has CDR1 SGHRS and CDR2 YFSETQ. Here the CDR3 DNA reads TGCGCCAGCAGCTTGGGACTAGCGGGTACGCAGTATTTT. This translates into CASSLGLAGTQYF. Complete variable domain (other parts from reference TRBV5-1 and TRBJ2-3): KAGVTQTPRYLIKTRGQQVTLSCSPISGHRSVSWYQQTPGQGLQFLFEYFSETQRNKGNFPGRFSGRQFSNSRSEMNVSTLELGDSALYLCASSLGLAGTQYFGPGTRLTVL.

This clone came up many times. This chain joins TRBV27 and TRBJ2-7, with 8 bases lining up with TRBD2. The ends lost 3 bases at V and 1 base at J; junction bases unmatched: 5. The germline CDR1 and CDR2 sequences are MNHEY and SMNVEV (reference sequence). This CDR3 is built from 15 residues. CDR3: CASSLLAGGSYEQYF. In DNA form, the CDR3 reads TGTGCCAGCAGTTTGCTGGCGGGAGGTTCCTACGAGCAGTACTTC.

This chain connects TRBV19 to TRBJ1-5, with 9 bases aligning to TRBD1. CDR1 is LNHDA, CDR2 SQIVND, per germline (reference sequence). This CDR3 has 13 amino acids. After removal of 3 bases from V and 9 bases from J, the junction contained 3 bases not matched to a gene. The CDR3 loop is CASSMTGGGPQHF. CDR3 nucleotides: TGTGCCAGTAGTATGACAGGGGGGGGGCCCCAGCATTTT.